These 24 T cell receptor beta chains were sequenced from one sample in a study of response to subunit inactivated influenza vaccine (dated by TCRdb to between 2017 and 2018). Library generation was performed with RT-PCR. Sequenced on an Illumina HiSeq 2500. TCRdb reprocessing: public reads trimmed at Q25 with fastp, clones called with MiXCR, in-frame beta chains kept. Rows matching on CDR3 protein sequence are summarized as one entry with the most common DNA and genes. The sample contains just under 550,000 distinct CDR3 sequences, 20% to 25% of them found a single time. 2.5% to 3% of the sample goes to the ten largest clones. The same sample was also studied in work on T cells expressing NK-cell markers. Drawing on the second study: TCR beta cDNA libraries were made by 5'RACE template switching that added a universal primer site and unique molecular identifiers.

This specimen was CD4+ T cells sorted from PBMCs, taken 12 days after vaccination. Receptors originate from a man aged 45 to 65 who received an inactivated influenza vaccine. Donor details come from another sample of the same person, matched by shared clones.

The table lists this clonotype with many counts. The chain couples TRBV4-3 to TRBJ1-5; D call uncertain. V lost 1 base and J 10 bases, leaving 11 bases between the germline ends. The CDR3 length is 13 residues. CDR1 and CDR2 (germline): LGHNA, YSLEER. The CDR3 loop reads CASSQGQVSPQHF. CDR3 in DNA: TGCGCCAGCAGCCAAGGCCAGGTTAGTCCCCAGCATTTT.

For the CDR3, the DNA is TGCAGTGCCGGGGGACAGGGGGCAGATACGCAGTATTTT. It specifies CSAGGQGADTQYF. The V gene is TRBV20-1, the J gene TRBJ2-3, with 11 bases matching TRBD1. The trim removed 6 bases at V and 4 bases at J, leaving 3 bases unmatched. The CDR3 has 13 residues. Germline assignment: CDR1 DFQATT and CDR2 SNEGSKA (reference sequence).

This clonotype was found a few times. The CDR3 DNA sequence: TGTGCCAGCAGCCAGGTGGCGGCGGGTAACGGGGAGCTGTTTTTT. This gives the protein CASSQVAAGNGELFF. The chain is built from TRBV4-2 and TRBJ2-2, with D maybe TRBD2 (5 bases). Germline loops: CDR1 LGHNA, CDR2 YNFKEQ. Trimming took 3 bases from V and 7 from J, leaving 15 bases between them. The CDR3 spans 15 residues.

This chain uses TRBV6-5 with TRBJ2-7, with 13 positions matching TRBD2. The CDR3 spans 14 residues. Germline V gene data show CDR1 as MNHEY and CDR2 as SVGAGI. J lost 6 bases, V lost 4 bases, and 3 bases had no gene match. The CDR3 protein is CASSSGTSGAEQYF. DNA of the CDR3: TGTGCCAGCAGTTCAGGGACTAGCGGGGCCGAGCAGTACTTC.

Of note for this clonotype: The junction and the germline gene differ at one end; a read error may be behind it. The chain combines TRBV27 with TRBJ1-6; D uncertain. This CDR3 is built from 12 residues. Germline V gene data show CDR1 as MNHEY and CDR2 as SMNVEV (reference sequence). The DNA for the CDR3 is TGTGCCAGCAGTTTTTCAAACTCACCCCTCGACTTT. Translation: CASSFSNSPLDF.

V and J are TRBV12-3 or TRBV12-4 and TRBJ2-5; TRBD1 or TRBD2 may be the D gene (5 bases each). CDR3 length: 14 residues. V was clipped by 2 bases and J by 1 base, with 8 bases between them. The CDR3 spells CASSLYGAQETQYF. CDR3 bases: TGTGCCAGCAGTTTATACGGGGCCCAAGAGACCCAGTACTTC.

V usage is TRBV2 and J usage is TRBJ2-1, with TRBD2 matching over 9 bases. V shed 2 bases, J shed 5 bases, and the junction held 7 bases outside the gene matches. Per the germline V gene, CDR1 is SNHLY and CDR2 is FYNNEI. This CDR3 region has 16 residues. The CDR3 DNA reads as TGTGCCAGCAGTGAACGGGGGCGGGGGGGCCACAATGAGCAGTTCTTC. Translation: CASSERGRGGHNEQFF. The whole variable domain, remainder taken from reference TRBV2 and TRBJ2-1, is EPEVTQTPSHQVTQMGQEVILRCVPISNHLYFYWYRQILGQKVEFLVSFYNNEISEKSEIFDDQFSVERPDGSNFTLKIRSTKLEDSAMYFCASSERGRGGHNEQFFGPGTRLTVL.

V is TRBV4-1 and J is TRBJ1-5; D not certain. V lost 1 base to trimming and J lost 5 bases, with 6 bases between them. CDR3 size: 13 residues. The V gene's germline CDR1 is MGHRA and CDR2 YSYEKL. CDR3 protein: CASSQGTYQPQHF. The CDR3 DNA reads TGCGCCAGCAGCCAAGGCACTTATCAGCCCCAGCATTTT.

V is TRBV10-3 and J is TRBJ2-7, with D possibly called TRBD1 or TRBD2 (5 bases each). The germline gives CDR1 ENHRY, CDR2 SYGVKD. Deletions cut 7 bases from V and 2 bases from J, with 18 bases between. This CDR3 contains 15 residues. The CDR3 is CAITSSGTSPYEQYF. The CDR3 DNA reads TGTGCCATCACCTCCTCCGGGACGTCCCCCTACGAGCAGTACTTC.

Only a few counts were recorded for this clonotype. The V gene is TRBV20-1, the J gene TRBJ2-1; 9 bases fit TRBD2. The CDR3 covers 14 residues. V shed 5 bases and J 4 bases; nucleotides not matched to a gene: 6. The germline gives CDR1 DFQATT, CDR2 SNEGSKA (reference sequence). CDR3 sequence reads: CSALRTSAYNEQFF. Written as DNA, the CDR3 is TGCAGTGCTCTAAGGACTAGCGCGTACAATGAGCAGTTCTTC.

This clonotype was picked up many times. The chain is built from TRBV7-2 and TRBJ1-5; possible D gene TRBD1, 6 bases. Trimming shortened V by 1 base and J by 1 base, and 17 bases separated the two germline ends. The CDR3 covers 18 residues. Germline V gene lookup returns CDR1 SGHTA and CDR2 FQGNSA. The CDR3 here is CASSLVAGGQGSNQPQHF. The CDR3 DNA sequence: TGTGCCAGCAGCTTAGTCGCGGGTGGGCAGGGGAGCAATCAGCCCCAGCATTTT.

The J gene is TRBJ2-3, the V gene TRBV7-6; tentative D call: TRBD1 (5 bases). The CDR3 runs 15 residues. Germline lookup yields CDR1 SGHVS and CDR2 FNYEAQ. V was pared by 4 bases and J by 2 bases, with 13 bases between. This CDR3 reads CASSYGQLITDTQYF. For the CDR3, the DNA is TGTGCCAGCAGCTATGGACAACTCATCACAGATACGCAGTATTTT. The full variable domain, rest sourced from reference TRBV7-6 and TRBJ2-3, is GAGVSQSPRYKVTKRGQDVALRCDPISGHVSLYWYRQALGQGPEFLTYFNYEAQQDKSGLPNDRFSAERPEGSISTLTIQRTEQRDSAMYRCASSYGQLITDTQYFGPGTRLTVL.

The genes are TRBV20-1 and TRBJ2-1; 10 bases agree with TRBD1. This CDR3 spans 16 amino acids. V was clipped by 5 bases and J by 9 bases; unmatched bases: 16. Germline CDR1 is DFQATT and CDR2 is SNEGSKA (reference sequence). CDR3 in amino acids: CSAFRDRGTMGSEQFF. The CDR3 bases are TGCAGTGCTTTCCGGGACAGGGGTACTATGGGGAGTGAGCAGTTCTTC.

The chain carries TRBV6-2 or TRBV6-3 and TRBJ2-7, with D uncertain. The CDR3 extends over 11 amino acids. Germline-derived CDR1 and CDR2 are MNHEY and SVGEGT. The V end was cut by 7 bases, the J end by 3 bases, with 7 bases between. The chain's CDR3 is CASTFDYEQYF. The CDR3 nucleotides read TGTGCCAGCACCTTCGACTACGAGCAGTACTTC.

This clonotype was seen a few times. The chain uses TRBV29-1 and TRBJ2-3; D might be TRBD1 (6 bases). Germline V gene data show CDR1 as SQVTM and CDR2 as ANQGSEA. Trimming pared 7 bases from V and 0 bases from J, leaving 14 bases between. This CDR3 is built from 14 residues. CDR3 sequence reads: CSAAPGQSTDTQYF. The CDR3 DNA sequence: TGCAGCGCCGCGCCGGGACAAAGCACAGATACGCAGTATTTT.

In its sample, this clonotype was seen a few times. The V and J genes are TRBV12-3 or TRBV12-4 and TRBJ2-7; 8 positions match TRBD1. V lost 3 bases, J lost 5 bases, and 9 bases stayed unmatched. The CDR3 extends over 15 amino acids. CDR3 sequence reads: CASSFSARGLHEQYF. CDR3 DNA sequence: TGTGCCAGCAGTTTTTCGGCCAGGGGGCTGCACGAGCAGTACTTC.

V usage is TRBV28 and J usage is TRBJ2-5; D could derive from TRBD1 or TRBD2 (5 bases each). V shed 10 bases and J shed 5 bases, with 17 bases lying between them. CDR3 length: 13 amino acids. Germline-derived CDR1 and CDR2 are MDHEN and SYDVKM. CDR3 protein: CAISLRGRETQYF. DNA of the CDR3: TGTGCCATCAGCTTGAGGGGCCGGGAGACCCAGTACTTC.

The rearrangement joins TRBV15 to TRBJ1-2, with unresolved D. V lost 0 bases to trimming and J lost 8 bases, with 10 bases between them. CDR1 LNHNV and CDR2 YYDKDF come from the germline V gene (reference sequence). CDR3 length equals 13 residues. The CDR3 region is CATSRDRVGGYTF. The CDR3, as DNA: TGTGCCACCAGCAGAGATAGGGTCGGGGGCTACACCTTC.

CDR3 amino acids: CASGGRGGKLFF. CDR3 in DNA: TGTGCCAGCGGCGGCAGGGGAGGTAAACTGTTTTTT. The chain recombines TRBV7-2 with TRBJ1-4; D may be TRBD1 (6 bases). The germline V gene encodes CDR1 SGHTA and CDR2 FQGNSA. The length of the CDR3 is 12 residues. Trimming removed 8 bases from V and 11 bases from J, with 15 bases in between.

J is TRBJ2-1 and V is TRBV7-2; 11 bases line up with TRBD1. The CDR3 loop spans 16 amino acids. Germline V gene lookup returns CDR1 SGHTA and CDR2 FQGNSA. V dropped 1 base and J dropped 7; count of bases not matched to a gene: 6. CDR3: CASSLGSGTGGNEQFF. In nucleotides, the CDR3 is TGTGCCAGCAGCTTAGGGTCCGGGACAGGGGGGAATGAGCAGTTCTTC.

There are a few counts of this clonotype. V is TRBV7-2 and J is TRBJ2-1; a possible D gene is TRBD1 (5 bases). The CDR3 totals 14 residues. V dropped 0 bases and J dropped 7 bases, with 10 bases sitting between them. The V gene's germline CDR1 is SGHTA and CDR2 FQGNSA. CDR3 region: CASSLAAGLNEQFF. For the CDR3, the DNA is TGTGCCAGCAGCTTAGCGGCAGGGCTGAATGAGCAGTTCTTC. Combining the CDR3 with reference TRBV7-2 and TRBJ2-1 gives the whole variable domain GAGVSQSPSNKVTEKGKDVELRCDPISGHTALYWYRQSLGQGLEFLIYFQGNSAPDKSGLPSDRFSAERTGGSVSTLTIQRTQQEDSAVYLCASSLAAGLNEQFFGPGTRLTVL.

The genes are TRBV20-1 and TRBJ2-7; TRBD1 aligns across 8 bases. Germline V gene lookup returns CDR1 DFQATT and CDR2 SNEGSKA (reference sequence). With 5 bases clipped from V and 4 bases from J, the junction kept 7 bases outside the gene matches. The CDR3 runs to 13 residues. This CDR3 is CSAPGTGPYEQYF. In DNA form, the CDR3 reads TGCAGTGCTCCCGGGACAGGCCCGTACGAGCAGTACTTC.

This sequence joins TRBV18 and TRBJ2-7; D may match TRBD1 or TRBD2 (5 bases each). This CDR3 region has 14 residues. The V gene lost 4 bases and the J gene lost 2 bases, with 12 bases spanning the gap. In germline, CDR1 is KGHSH, CDR2 LQKENI. The CDR3, as DNA: TGTGCCAGCTCACTAGGGACGGCTGCCTACGAGCAGTACTTC. It codes for CASSLGTAAYEQYF.

This clonotype was seen more than once but under ten times. The rearrangement links TRBV18 to TRBJ2-2, with TRBD2 matching over 8 bases. V lost 3 bases, J lost 7 bases, and 7 bases stayed unmatched. The CDR3 runs 15 residues. From germline, CDR1 is KGHSH and CDR2 LQKENI. The CDR3: CASSPGSGSIGELFF. The CDR3, as DNA: TGTGCCAGCTCACCGGGGAGCGGGAGCATCGGGGAGCTGTTTTTT. Filled out from reference TRBV18 and TRBJ2-2, the complete variable domain reads NAGVMQNPRHLVRRRGQEARLRCSPMKGHSHVYWYRQLPEEGLKFMVYLQKENIIDESGMPKERFSAEFPKEGPSILRIQQVVRGDSAAYFCASSPGSGSIGELFFGEGSRLTVL.